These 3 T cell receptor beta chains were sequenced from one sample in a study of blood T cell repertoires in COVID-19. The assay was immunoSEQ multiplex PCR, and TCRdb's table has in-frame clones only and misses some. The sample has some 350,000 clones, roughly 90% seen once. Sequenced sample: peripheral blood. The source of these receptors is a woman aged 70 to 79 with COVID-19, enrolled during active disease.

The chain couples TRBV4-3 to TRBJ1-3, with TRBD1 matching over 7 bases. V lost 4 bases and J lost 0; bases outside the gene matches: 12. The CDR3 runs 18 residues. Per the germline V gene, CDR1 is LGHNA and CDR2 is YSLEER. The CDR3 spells CASSPLAQTGISGNTIYF. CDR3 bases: TGCGCCAGCAGCCCGTTAGCACAGACAGGGATCTCTGGAAACACCATATATTTT.

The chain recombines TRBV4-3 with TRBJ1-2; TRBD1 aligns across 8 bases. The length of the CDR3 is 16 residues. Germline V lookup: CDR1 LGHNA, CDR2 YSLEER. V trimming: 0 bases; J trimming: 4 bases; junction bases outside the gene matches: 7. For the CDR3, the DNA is TGCGCCAGCAGCCAAGAGGGGCCAGGGGGCATCTATGGCTACACCTTC. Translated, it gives CASSQEGPGGIYGYTF.

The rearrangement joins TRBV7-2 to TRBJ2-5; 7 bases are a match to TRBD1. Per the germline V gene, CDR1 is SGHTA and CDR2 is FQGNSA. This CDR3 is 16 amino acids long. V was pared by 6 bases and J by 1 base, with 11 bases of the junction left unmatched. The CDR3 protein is CASSPGAPGGQETQYF. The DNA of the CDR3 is TGTGCCAGCAGTCCGGGTGCCCCAGGGGGCCAAGAGACCCAGTACTTC.